This T cell receptor (beta chain) was captured by sequencing in a study of T cells after yellow fever vaccination. Looking at the study overall: It was SMART-Seq v4 Ultra Low Input that prepared the fractions with low cell numbers.

In its sample, this clonotype was seen a few times. Its antigen remains unknown. Broader study findings: Only a small proportion of the clonotypes turned up in both the CD4 and the CD8 compartments, likely arising from convergent recombination. Abundant bulk-population clonotypes could contaminate the FACS-sorted repertoires. In post-booster samples, most primary-vaccination clones reappeared (roughly 96% CD4, 70% to 90% CD8).

Using its own MiXCR run on the 5' RACE reads, TCRdb lists one record per CDR3 protein. The table records about 220,000 distinct CDR3 sequences, around 3.1% of them present only once. There are 15 residues in the CDR3. CDR1 is SGHTA and CDR2 is FQGNSA in the germline V gene. V was clipped by 3 bases and J by 4 bases; unmatched bases: 6. The receptor comes from a man younger than 35 who received the YFV17D yellow fever vaccine. The sample in question was CD4+ T cells sorted from PBMCs, obtained 10 days after the yellow fever booster vaccination. The chain joins TRBV7-2 to TRBJ2-1; 7 bases are shared with TRBD2. This chain's CDR3 is CASSFGQGGYNEQFF. For the CDR3, the DNA is TGTGCCAGCAGCTTCGGGCAGGGAGGGTACAATGAGCAGTTCTTC.